This entry is about one T cell receptor (beta chain). The antigen is unknown. The data originate from a study of vaccination and CD4 T cells after COVID-19. Study-level information: Once diagnosed, patients had post-COVID samples drawn a median about 110 days later (range 35 to 161). Stimulation used overlapping spike peptides from SARS-CoV-2, HCoV-NL63, HCoV-OC43 and HCoV-229E. Whole-study findings and limits: Of the reactive clones in convalescent patients, a median about 90% showed up only post-vaccination.

Germline V CDR1 and CDR2: SNHLY, FYNNEI. The CDR3 totals 13 residues. With 6 bases removed from V and 6 bases from J, the gap between germline ends came to 12 bases. The treatment: roughly 11-day PBMC culture with coronavirus spike peptide pools or control peptides (ViraFEST assay). The Oncomine TCR Beta short-read assay was applied to DNA of cultured CD4+ T cells. CD4+ T cells were cultured, and genomic DNA was extracted from them. TCRdb called the PCR reads again in MiXCR, with one record for every CDR3 protein. This sample has fewer than 15,000 distinct CDR3 sequences; roughly 37% occur once, and the top ten carry less than 11%.

The receptor comes from a human donor who had recovered from COVID-19. Sequenced: CD4+ T cells from blood, cultured in vitro. The chain recombines TRBV2 with TRBJ1-5; D may be TRBD1 (5 bases). The CDR3 loop is CASSRGGGQPQHF. In nucleotides, the CDR3 is TGTGCCAGCAGCCGGGGGGGGGGTCAGCCCCAGCATTTT.